The TCR beta chain under discussion was sequenced for a study of blood T cell dynamics during melanoma immunotherapy (dated by TCRdb to about 2020). Describing the broader study: All patients had metastatic melanoma and were given first-line pembrolizumab or nivolumab plus ipilimumab as standard of care in the United Kingdom. Peripheral T cell receptor repertoires of metastatic melanoma patients were profiled before and after one cycle of checkpoint inhibitor therapy to find early correlates of response. The training cohort consisted of consecutive patients, while an additional independent group of patients from the same centre was pooled to form an external validation set.

For every bulk PBMC sample, a fixed 350 ng of DNA was loaded. Following the manufacturer instructions, the immunoSEQ TCRb Assay kit was used to amplify TCR beta CDR3 sequences from genomic DNA. The KAPA Library Quantification Kit for Illumina platforms was used to quantify the pooled libraries by qPCR. Pooled libraries were clustered at about 0.6-1.2 pM and sequenced on an Illumina NextSeq 500. Per the authors' processing: The TCR data were analyzed using immunoSEQ ANALYZER and the R LymphoSeq package. A rearrangement efficiency score was calculated as productive divided by the sum of productive and non-productive CDR3 sequences. Clonality was assessed using the Gini coefficient and diversity using the Renyi index at alpha=1, with pairwise comparisons between timepoints within each patient. Clonal relatedness, based on an edit distance of 3, and repertoire similarity, based on the Bhattacharyya coefficient, were both computed in LymphoSeq. To classify response, a linear discriminant analysis based on week-3 changes in clonality and diversity was built with the R MASS and caret packages. In TCRdb, the immuneACCESS table is reduced to in-frame sequences with V and J assigned. These tables do not hold every clone; where another copy was compared, an unresolved V gene accounts for under half, and the others remain unexplained. The D gene and trimming were derived from the DNA, and the V and J assignments and clone size from that table. For this sample there are about 11,000 clones; under 90% appear just once. Approximately 20% of the sample rests with the top ten.

Overall study outcomes, separate from this receptor: Unlike progressors, patients who went on to achieve disease control showed a bifurcated reorganization of the PBMC repertoire at W3, with either increased clonality or increased diversity. The relatively small sample size was recognized as a factor that could limit how well the results generalize. The study could not determine whether the T cell clones driving repertoire changes were melanoma-specific or reflected general immune activation.

Per the publication, the time point label means: week 3, after first cycle of checkpoint inhibitor. Blood was sampled before treatment (T0) and at week 3 (W3), after the first cycle of checkpoint blockade. Except for a couple of patients with rapid clinical progression, response was assessed 12 weeks after the first infusion by RECIST 1.1; disease control meant complete response, partial response or stable disease. Patients with prior systemic cancer treatment, concomitant immunosuppressant therapy or synchronous other active malignancies were excluded. To track both circulating cells and T cell turnover, TCR beta was sequenced from bulk PBMC as well as from plasma cell-free DNA. Lymphoprep and SepMate tubes were used to isolate PBMC from blood, and red cell lysis was then performed. QIAamp DNA Blood Mini kits were used to extract DNA from both PBMC and sorted T cell subsets. To note about this clone: Its antigen is unknown. The record has no base qualities; no much larger clone is one base away.

Compared with germline, V lacks 6 bases and J lacks 16 bases; bases without a gene match: 11. Per the germline V gene (reference sequence), WNHNN is the CDR1 and SYGVQD is the CDR2. From cysteine to phenylalanine, the CDR3 is 14 amino acids long. Left in the record is the CDR3 DNA by itself, 42 bases read in frame from the first base. The sequencing used blood, collected from a patient treated with checkpoint blockade. In this chain, TRBV10-1 is recombined with TRBJ2-1; TRBD2 lines up with 14 middle nucleotides. The TCR was taken from a human donor with melanoma. The CDR3 reads as follows: CASRSGTSGSRVFF. The DNA is as follows: TGCGCCAGCAGATCCGGGACTAGCGGGAGTCGGGTCTTCTTC.